The rows below give T cell receptor beta chains drawn from one sample of a study of blood T cell repertoires in COVID-19. The protocol was immunoSEQ multiplex PCR, while the TCRdb copy is restricted to in-frame clones and leaves out a portion. The table has 75,000 or so clones, around four fifths seen once. The material sequenced was peripheral blood. The receptors stem from an elderly woman with acute or convalescent COVID-19. CDR3s include the opening cysteine and the closing phenylalanine or tryptophan. Fields, in order: J gene, D gene, clone size, V gene, CDR3 DNA, CDR3 protein. A D gene is named only where the DNA matches it firmly. Expanded clones get a size class; other rows say once, few or many, or leave the size out.

J: TRBJ1-2
D: TRBD1
size: -
V: TRBV10-3
DNA: TGTGCCATCAGTGAGGACAGGGAGGATGGCTACACCTTC
CDR3: CAISEDREDGYTF

J: TRBJ1-3
D: -
size: -
V: TRBV5-1
DNA: TGCGCCAGCAGCTTGGAGGGGTGGCGAAACACCATATATTTT
CDR3: CASSLEGWRNTIYF

J: TRBJ1-1
D: -
size: -
V: TRBV10-2
DNA: TGCGCCAGCAGTTTCGGACAGAAGAACACTGAAGCTTTCTTT
CDR3: CASSFGQKNTEAFF

J: TRBJ2-7
D: TRBD2
size: -
V: TRBV28
DNA: TGTGCCAGCAGTGTTAGCGGGAGCTCCTACGAGCAGTACTTC
CDR3: CASSVSGSSYEQYF

J: TRBJ2-5
D: -
size: -
V: TRBV18
DNA: TGTGCCAGCTCACCTCAGGCGAGTGCCCTCCAAGAGACCCAGTACTTC
CDR3: CASSPQASALQETQYF

J: TRBJ1-1
D: TRBD1
size: -
V: TRBV19
DNA: TGTGCCAGTAGTATCCGGACAGGGAAGGGTAGGACTGAAGCTTTCTTT
CDR3: CASSIRTGKGRTEAFF

J: TRBJ2-7
D: TRBD2
size: -
V: TRBV19
DNA: TGTGCCAGTAGTATAGCCCTGGCTAGCGGGAGCTACGAGCAGTACTTC
CDR3: CASSIALASGSYEQYF

J: TRBJ2-7
D: -
size: -
V: TRBV3-1/TRBV3-2
DNA: TGTGCCAGCAGCCGAGGACACTCCTACGAGCAGTACTTC
CDR3: CASSRGHSYEQYF

J: TRBJ2-2
D: -
size: -
V: TRBV28
DNA: TGTGCCAGCAACCCCGGGGGCACCGGGGAGCTGTTTTTT
CDR3: CASNPGGTGELFF

J: TRBJ2-4
D: TRBD1
size: -
V: TRBV5-1
DNA: TGCGCCAGCAGCTCCGGGACAGATGGGGTCATTCAGTACTTC
CDR3: CASSSGTDGVIQYF

J: TRBJ2-7
D: TRBD1
size: -
V: TRBV5-4
DNA: TGTGCCAGCAGCTTCTTAGGGGGCTCCTCCTACGAGCAGTACTTC
CDR3: CASSFLGGSSYEQYF

J: TRBJ1-5
D: -
size: -
V: TRBV2
DNA: TGTGCCAGCAGTGCGCGGCGGTCAAGCAATCAGCCCCAGCATTTT
CDR3: CASSARRSSNQPQHF

J: TRBJ1-2
D: -
size: -
V: TRBV10-3
DNA: TGTGCCATCAGTGAAAACATCAAAGCTAACTATGGCTACACCTTC
CDR3: CAISENIKANYGYTF

J: TRBJ2-5
D: -
size: -
V: TRBV28
DNA: TGTGCCAGCAGTTCCCCTCGGGGGGCGGTACGGACCCAGTACTTC
CDR3: CASSSPRGAVRTQYF

J: TRBJ2-4
D: TRBD1
size: -
V: TRBV29-1
DNA: TGCAGCGTTCTGGGACAGGGGGCCGCCATTCAGTACTTC
CDR3: CSVLGQGAAIQYF

J: TRBJ1-2
D: -
size: -
V: TRBV9
DNA: TGTGCCAGCAGGCCGGCAGGGGACTATGGCTACACCTTC
CDR3: CASRPAGDYGYTF

J: TRBJ1-2
D: -
size: once
V: TRBV2
DNA: TGTGCCAGCAGTGCCGACAGTAACTATGGCTACACCTTC
CDR3: CASSADSNYGYTF

J: TRBJ2-3
D: TRBD2
size: -
V: TRBV5-8
DNA: TGTGCCAGCAGCTTTGGGACTAGCGGGAGGGCGAGCACAGATACGCAGTATTTT
CDR3: CASSFGTSGRASTDTQYF

J: TRBJ2-7
D: -
size: -
V: TRBV10-1
DNA: TGCGCCAGCAGTGAAACCCTTACCTTTGCTACCTACGAGCAGTACTTC
CDR3: CASSETLTFATYEQYF

J: TRBJ2-1
D: -
size: -
V: TRBV3-1/TRBV3-2
DNA: TGTGCCAGCAGCCCATCGGTCGGGGAGGCGTTCTTC
CDR3: CASSPSVGEAFF

J: TRBJ2-5
D: -
size: -
V: TRBV20-1
DNA: TGCAGTGCTCCCTTTCAAGAGACCCAGTACTTC
CDR3: CSAPFQETQYF

J: TRBJ1-4
D: TRBD1
size: -
V: TRBV5-4
DNA: TGTGCCAGCAGCTGGGACCGGGACAGGGGTGAAAAACTGTTTTTT
CDR3: CASSWDRDRGEKLFF

J: TRBJ2-5
D: TRBD1
size: few
V: TRBV5-6
DNA: TGTGCCAGCAGCTTCAGGTACAGGGGGCAAGAGACCCAGTACTTC
CDR3: CASSFRYRGQETQYF

J: TRBJ2-7
D: -
size: -
V: TRBV10-2
DNA: TGCGCCAGCAGTGAGAGGGTCCTGGGAGTTCCAGTCTTCTACGAGCAGTACTTC
CDR3: CASSERVLGVPVFYEQYF

J: TRBJ1-2
D: TRBD1
size: -
V: TRBV6-1
DNA: TGTGCCAGCAGTGACATACAGGGGCCCAAGGGCTACACCTTC
CDR3: CASSDIQGPKGYTF

J: TRBJ1-5
D: -
size: -
V: TRBV2
DNA: TGTGCCAGCAGTGGGGGGGGAGGCAATCAGCCCCAGCATTTT
CDR3: CASSGGGGNQPQHF

J: TRBJ2-2
D: -
size: -
V: TRBV19
DNA: TGTGCCAGTAGGGAGAGGGCCCCTACCGGGGAGCTGTTTTTT
CDR3: CASRERAPTGELFF

J: TRBJ2-1
D: TRBD1
size: -
V: TRBV18
DNA: TGTGCCAGCTCACGCCGGGACAGGGGACTACAAAGCTCCTACAATGAGCAGTTCTTC
CDR3: CASSRRDRGLQSSYNEQFF

J: TRBJ2-2
D: TRBD1
size: -
V: TRBV24-1
DNA: TGTGCCACCGCGGGACAGGGCCCCGGGGAGCTGTTTTTT
CDR3: CATAGQGPGELFF

J: TRBJ1-2
D: TRBD1
size: once
V: TRBV19
DNA: TGTGCCAGCGGGACAGGGGGTAACTATGGCTACACCTTC
CDR3: CASGTGGNYGYTF

J: TRBJ2-1
D: TRBD2
size: once
V: TRBV5-1
DNA: TGCGCCAGCAGCGAAAGAGGCGGGAGGGCCGGTCGGATCATTCTTGAGCAGTTCTTC
CDR3: CASSERGGRAGRIILEQFF

J: TRBJ2-5
D: TRBD2
size: -
V: TRBV5-1
DNA: TGCGCCAGCAGCCCCGGACTAGCGGGAGGCCTACCGGGGGAGACCCAGTACTTC
CDR3: CASSPGLAGGLPGETQYF